The sample holds a few counts of the clone carrying this TCR beta chain. What it recognizes is unknown. The data belong to a study of T cells in Graves' hyperthyroidism and ophthalmopathy. Findings and limits, study-wide: Blood shared most expanded thyroid clonotypes above 0.001.

Amplified TCR beta CDR3 regions came from RNA transcripts. Carried out on the TCR CDR3, a first-round RT-PCR used the HTBI primer set. TCRdb analysed the multiplex PCR reads with MiXCR anew, one entry per CDR3 protein. The sample consists of hundreds of thousands of distinct CDR3 sequences, roughly 16% of them appearing once. Sequenced sample: blood. The receptor's source is a woman aged 30 to 39 with Graves' hyperthyroidism.

CDR3 residues: CASSLRVGLNTGELFF. The CDR3 DNA reads as TGTGCCAGCAGCTTACGGGTGGGGCTTAACACCGGGGAGCTGTTTTTT. The chain links TRBV7-2 to TRBJ2-2; D might be TRBD1 (5 bases). V was clipped by 2 bases and J by 2 bases, with 12 bases between them. The CDR3 has 16 amino acids. The germline gives CDR1 SGHTA, CDR2 FQGNSA.